These 14 T cell receptor beta chains were all obtained from the same sample, sequenced in a study of vaccination effects on CD4 cells after COVID-19. TCRdb keeps only in-frame clones here, not all; method: immunoSEQ multiplex PCR. The sample has some 60,000 clones; approximately 76% are singletons. Viral peptide pools were used in the ViraFEST assay to expand antigen-specific CD4+ T cells, and sequencing came afterward. Following 10 days of culture, CD4+ T cells were isolated. Nucleocapsid antibody tests were negative, and the vaccine recipients had no prior SARS-CoV-2 infection. No cognate antigen is known for these TCRs. Sequencing was performed on CD4+ T cells from PBMCs cultured with HCoV-NL63 spike peptides, taken before COVID-19 vaccination. These receptors originate from a human donor who received a COVID-19 vaccine.

The sample holds one count of this clone. The V and J genes are TRBV19 and TRBJ1-5, with D tentatively TRBD1 (6 bases). CDR1 LNHDA and CDR2 SQIVND come from the germline V gene (reference sequence). The germline V and J ends were trimmed by 5 bases and 2 bases, with 13 bases remaining between them. This CDR3 region has 15 residues. CDR3 loop: CASSSVRGGNQPQHF. For the CDR3, the DNA is TGTGCCAGTAGTTCGGTCAGGGGTGGCAATCAGCCCCAGCATTTT.

This clone was recorded a few times. This chain joins TRBV6-2 or TRBV6-3 and TRBJ1-2, with D hard to call. The germline CDR1 and CDR2 sequences are MNHEY and SVGEGT. V lost 4 bases and J 0 bases, leaving 9 bases between the germline ends. The CDR3 is made up of 14 amino acids. CDR3 loop: CASSFQLANYGYTF. The CDR3 bases are TGTGCCAGCAGTTTCCAATTAGCTAACTATGGCTACACCTTC.

The chain couples TRBV5-1 to TRBJ2-3; D gene ambiguous. The V gene's germline CDR1 is SGHRS and CDR2 YFSETQ. The CDR3 length is 14 residues. Trimming removed 9 bases at V and 3 bases at J, with 17 bases between. The chain's CDR3 is CATSQYMATDTQYF. In DNA form, the CDR3 reads TGCGCCACCTCCCAATACATGGCGACAGATACGCAGTATTTT.

The chain employs TRBV11-2 and TRBJ2-5, with D tentatively TRBD2 (6 bases). The CDR3 has 15 residues. Per germline, CDR1 SGHAT and CDR2 FQNNGV. Trimming removed 0 bases from V and 5 bases from J, with 13 bases in between. The CDR3 is CASSLEGWGDETQYF. The CDR3 DNA sequence: TGTGCCAGCAGCTTAGAAGGGTGGGGGGATGAGACCCAGTACTTC.

The chain has TRBV7-9 and TRBJ2-3; 11 bases are a match to TRBD2. In germline, CDR1 is SEHNR, CDR2 FQNEAQ (reference sequence). The CDR3 has 16 residues. V lost 1 base, J lost 2 bases, and 2 bases stayed unmatched. The CDR3 here is CASSLGTSGYTDTQYF. For the CDR3, the DNA is TGTGCCAGCAGCTTAGGGACTAGCGGGTACACAGATACGCAGTATTTT. The full variable domain, completed using reference TRBV7-9 and TRBJ2-3, is DTGVSQNPRHKITKRGQNVTFRCDPISEHNRLYWYRQTLGQGPEFLTYFQNEAQLEKSRLLSDRFSAERPKGSFSTLEIQRTEQGDSAMYLCASSLGTSGYTDTQYFGPGTRLTVL.

V usage is TRBV6-2 or TRBV6-3 and J usage is TRBJ2-7; TRBD1 aligns across 10 bases. The V gene's germline CDR1 is MNHEY and CDR2 SVGEGT. This CDR3 spans 15 amino acids. V lost 5 bases to trimming and J lost 7 bases; unmatched junction nucleotides: 11. Here the CDR3 reads CASSASPGQGLEQYV. CDR3 nucleotides: TGTGCCAGCAGTGCGTCGCCGGGACAGGGGTTGGAGCAGTACGTC.

The V gene is TRBV5-1, the J gene TRBJ1-1; 8 positions agree with TRBD1. Per the germline V gene, CDR1 is SGHRS and CDR2 is YFSETQ. The CDR3 covers 16 residues. The V segment lost 1 base and the J segment 5 bases; nucleotides outside the gene matches: 10. CDR3 bases: TGCGCCAGCAGCTTGTATGCAGGGGGCTTGAGTACTGAAGCTTTCTTT. Translation gives CASSLYAGGLSTEAFF.

The chain has TRBV19 and TRBJ1-2; a weak D match, TRBD1 (5 bases). The germline gives CDR1 LNHDA, CDR2 SQIVND (reference sequence). Trimming pared 2 bases from V and 8 bases from J, leaving 9 bases between. The CDR3 loop spans 12 amino acids. CDR3: CASSIPRDGYTF. The DNA for the CDR3 is TGTGCCAGTAGTATACCCAGGGACGGCTACACCTTC. Full variable domain (rest looked up from reference TRBV19 and TRBJ1-2): DGGITQSPKYLFRKEGQNVTLSCEQNLNHDAMYWYRQDPGQGLRLIYYSQIVNDFQKGDIAEGYSVSREKKESFPLTVTSAQKNPTAFYLCASSIPRDGYTFGSGTRLTVV.

This sequence joins TRBV16 and TRBJ2-7; 8 nucleotides agree with TRBD2. From germline, CDR1 is KGHSY and CDR2 FQNENV. This CDR3 spans 13 amino acids. V shed 5 bases and J 6 bases; nucleotides not matched to a gene: 6. The CDR3 loop is CASSGRAGAEQYV. The DNA of the CDR3 is TGTGCCAGCAGCGGGAGAGCGGGGGCCGAGCAGTACGTC.

This clone appeared once. The chain employs TRBV6-5 and TRBJ1-3, with TRBD1 matching 8 bases. CDR1 and CDR2 from the germline V gene are MNHEY and SVGAGI. J gave up 2 bases and V 6 bases, and 0 bases lay outside the gene matches. CDR3 length: 13 amino acids. CDR3 nucleotide sequence: TGTGCCAGCAGCAGGGGGCCTGGAAACACCATATATTTT. It specifies CASSRGPGNTIYF.

The chain employs TRBV18 and TRBJ1-1, with D tentatively TRBD1 (5 bases). This CDR3 contains 19 residues. Trimming shortened V by 0 bases and J by 2 bases, and 22 bases separated the two germline ends. CDR1 is KGHSH and CDR2 is LQKENI in the germline V gene. This CDR3 is CASSPPGRRKTELNTEAFF. In DNA form, the CDR3 reads TGTGCCAGCTCACCACCGGGCCGACGAAAGACAGAATTAAACACTGAAGCTTTCTTT.

The rearrangement links TRBV19 to TRBJ1-4; D is unclear. The CDR3 length is 15 residues. With 7 bases removed from V and 5 bases from J, the gap between germline ends came to 17 bases. Germline CDR1 reads LNHDA; CDR2 reads SQIVND (reference sequence). The chain's CDR3 is CASTPGWAGNEKLFF. CDR3 nucleotides: TGTGCCAGTACCCCCGGTTGGGCCGGGAATGAAAAACTGTTTTTT.

This chain connects TRBV19 to TRBJ2-1, with unresolved D. The CDR3 has 16 residues. The V and J ends lost 8 bases and 2 bases respectively, with 19 bases between them. In germline, CDR1 is LNHDA, CDR2 SQIVND (reference sequence). CDR3 sequence: CASSIIGVTPYNEQFF. The DNA for the CDR3 is TGTGCCAGTTCCATAATTGGGGTAACGCCCTACAATGAGCAGTTCTTC.

The V call is TRBV3-1 (or the pseudogene TRBV3-2), the J call TRBJ2-1; tentatively, D is TRBD1 (7 bases). Germline CDR1 LGHDT, CDR2 YNNKEL (reference sequence). The CDR3 covers 16 residues. The ends were cut back, 0 bases at V and 5 bases at J, with 14 bases in the middle. CDR3 amino acids: CASSQDIRGRNNEQFF. In DNA form, the CDR3 reads TGTGCCAGCAGCCAAGATATCAGGGGGAGGAACAATGAGCAGTTCTTC.